The clone carrying this T cell receptor (beta chain) was picked up many times. Antigen unknown. Time point defined: sample taken at primary tumor resection. Tumor, nontumor lung or frozen PBMC supplied whole RNA, sequenced without sorting. Each CDR3 protein is one row after TCRdb ran MiXCR on the 5' RACE reads. Of about 13,000 distinct CDR3 sequences in the sample, about 6% were seen once. This entry comes from a study of spatial heterogeneity in lung cancer. Study-wide context: In the raw reads, each unique TCR and UMI combination was present more than ten times on average.

The study, taken as a whole, reports: The study found that expanded intratumoral alpha and beta TCR counts tracked tumor mutation counts. The counts of expanded TCRs, ubiquitous and regional, tracked ubiquitous and regional nonsynonymous mutations, respectively.

CDR1 SNHLY and CDR2 FYNNEI come from the germline V gene. Trimming took 8 bases from V and 3 from J; bases not matched to a gene: 3. The CDR3 loop spans 13 amino acids. The input for sequencing was lung tumor tissue, taken at surgery. The sequence was obtained from a female donor with early-stage non-small cell lung cancer. This chain connects TRBV2 to TRBJ1-3, with 8 bases fitting TRBD1. This chain's CDR3 is CASGQGRGNTIYF. DNA for the CDR3: TGTGCCAGCGGACAGGGTCGTGGAAACACCATATATTTT.